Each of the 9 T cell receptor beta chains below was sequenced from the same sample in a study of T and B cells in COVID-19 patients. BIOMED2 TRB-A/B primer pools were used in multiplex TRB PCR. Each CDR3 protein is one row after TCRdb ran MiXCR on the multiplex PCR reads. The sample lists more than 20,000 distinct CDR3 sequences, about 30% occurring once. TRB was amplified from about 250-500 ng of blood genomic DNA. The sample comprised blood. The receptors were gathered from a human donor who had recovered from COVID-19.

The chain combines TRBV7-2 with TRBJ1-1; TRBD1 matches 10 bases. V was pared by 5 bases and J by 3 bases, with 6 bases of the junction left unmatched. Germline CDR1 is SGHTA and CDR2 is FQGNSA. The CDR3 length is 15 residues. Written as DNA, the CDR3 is TGTGCCAGCAGCCCTCAGACAGGGGGCTACACTGAAGCTTTCTTT. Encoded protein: CASSPQTGGYTEAFF.

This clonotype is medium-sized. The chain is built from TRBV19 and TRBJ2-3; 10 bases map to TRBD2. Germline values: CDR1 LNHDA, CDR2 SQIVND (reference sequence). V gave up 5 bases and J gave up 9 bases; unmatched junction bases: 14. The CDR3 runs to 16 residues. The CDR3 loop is CASSPNSGGASGTQYF. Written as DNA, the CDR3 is TGTGCCAGTAGTCCTAACAGCGGGGGGGCCTCGGGGACGCAGTATTTT.

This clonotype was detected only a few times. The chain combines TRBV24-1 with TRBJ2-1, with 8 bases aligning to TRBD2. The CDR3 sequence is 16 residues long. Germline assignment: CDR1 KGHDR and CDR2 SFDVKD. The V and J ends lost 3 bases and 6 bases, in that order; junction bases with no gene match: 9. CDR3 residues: CATSDPSGLGSNEQFF. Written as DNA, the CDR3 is TGTGCCACCAGTGATCCTTCGGGACTAGGTAGCAATGAGCAGTTCTTC.

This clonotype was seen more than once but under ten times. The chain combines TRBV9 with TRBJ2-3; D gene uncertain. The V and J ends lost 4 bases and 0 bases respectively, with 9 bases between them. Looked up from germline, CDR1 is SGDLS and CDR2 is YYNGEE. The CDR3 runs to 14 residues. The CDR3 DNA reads TGTGCCAGCAGCTTAACGACTAGCACAGATACGCAGTATTTT. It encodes CASSLTTSTDTQYF.

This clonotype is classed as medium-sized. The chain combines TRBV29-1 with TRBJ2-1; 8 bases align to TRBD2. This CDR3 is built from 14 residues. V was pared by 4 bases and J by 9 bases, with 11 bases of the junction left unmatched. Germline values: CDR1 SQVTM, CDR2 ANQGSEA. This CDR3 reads CSVGSGSWAGEQFF. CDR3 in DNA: TGCAGCGTTGGAAGCGGGAGTTGGGCCGGTGAGCAGTTCTTC.

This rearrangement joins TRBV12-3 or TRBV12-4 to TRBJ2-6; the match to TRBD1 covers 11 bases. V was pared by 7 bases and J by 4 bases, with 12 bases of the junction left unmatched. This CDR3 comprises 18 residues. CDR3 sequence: CASNFGQGARAGANVLTF. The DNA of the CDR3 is TGTGCCAGCAATTTTGGACAGGGGGCGAGAGCCGGGGCCAACGTCCTGACTTTC.

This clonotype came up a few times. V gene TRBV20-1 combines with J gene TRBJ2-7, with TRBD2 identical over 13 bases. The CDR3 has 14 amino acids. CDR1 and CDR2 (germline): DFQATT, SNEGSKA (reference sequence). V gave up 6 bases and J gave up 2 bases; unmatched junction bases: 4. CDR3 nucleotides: TGCAGTGCATTACTAGCGGGAGGGCCCTACGAGCAGTACTTC. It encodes CSALLAGGPYEQYF.

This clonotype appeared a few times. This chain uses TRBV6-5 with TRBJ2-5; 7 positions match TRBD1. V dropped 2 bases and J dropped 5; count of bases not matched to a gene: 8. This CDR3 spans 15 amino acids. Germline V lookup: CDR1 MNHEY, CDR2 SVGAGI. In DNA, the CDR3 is TGTGCCAGCAGTTACGATGGGACAGCCTTTGAGACCCAGTACTTC. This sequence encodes CASSYDGTAFETQYF.

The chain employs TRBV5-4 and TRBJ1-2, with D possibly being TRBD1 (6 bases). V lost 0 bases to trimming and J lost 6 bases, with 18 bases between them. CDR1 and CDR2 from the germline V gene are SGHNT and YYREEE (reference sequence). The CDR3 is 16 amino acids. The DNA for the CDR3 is TGTGCCAGCAGCTTGGCCCCATTTGTTGGGGGCAATGGCTACACCTTC. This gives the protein CASSLAPFVGGNGYTF.